The next 20 T cell receptor beta chains were all read from a single sample in a study of blood T cell repertoires in COVID-19. Profiling relied on immunoSEQ multiplex PCR, and the TCRdb table lists in-frame clones only, not all of them. The sample yields around 160,000 clones, roughly 90% seen once. The sequencing input was peripheral blood. These receptors were taken from a man aged 55 to 70 with acute or convalescent COVID-19.

The chain combines TRBV2 with TRBJ2-1, with TRBD1 matching over 7 bases. CDR1 and CDR2 from the germline V gene are SNHLY and FYNNEI. The CDR3 sequence is 14 residues long. J lost 4 bases, V lost 6 bases, and 6 bases had no gene match. CDR3 bases: TGTGCCAGCAGATTTCCGGGACAGTACAATGAGCAGTTCTTC. Translated, it gives CASRFPGQYNEQFF.

The J gene is TRBJ1-3, the V gene TRBV3-1 (or the pseudogene TRBV3-2); D not certain. Trimming took off 0 bases at V and 0 bases at J, with 12 bases between the two ends. Germline V gives CDR1 LGHDT, CDR2 YNNKEL (reference sequence). There are 17 residues in the CDR3. The CDR3 nucleotides are TGTGCCAGCAGCCAAGATCGGGTCGGCGCCTCTGGAAACACCATATATTTT. Translating it yields CASSQDRVGASGNTIYF.

The V gene is TRBV15, the J gene TRBJ1-4; D uncertain. The CDR3 has 15 amino acids. V lost 1 base and J lost 7, with 13 bases in between. Germline lookup yields CDR1 LNHNV and CDR2 YYDKDF (reference sequence). The CDR3, as DNA: TGTGCCACCAGCAGAGGACGGCACGGCGGTGAAAAACTGTTTTTT. This encodes CATSRGRHGGEKLFF. The entire variable domain, with the rest obtained from reference TRBV15 and TRBJ1-4, is as follows: DAMVIQNPRYQVTQFGKPVTLSCSQTLNHNVMYWYQQKSSQAPKLLFHYYDKDFNNEADTPDNFQSRRPNTSFCFLDIRSPGLGDTAMYLCATSRGRHGGEKLFFGSGTQLSVL.

The chain joins TRBV5-1 to TRBJ1-2; 7 positions agree with TRBD1. Germline loops: CDR1 SGHRS, CDR2 YFSETQ. This CDR3 spans 13 amino acids. V dropped 3 bases and J dropped 7; count of bases not matched to a gene: 6. CDR3 amino acids: CASSSTGVAGYTF. As DNA, the CDR3 is TGCGCCAGCAGCTCTACAGGGGTTGCTGGCTACACCTTC. Based on the CDR3 plus reference TRBV5-1 and TRBJ1-2, the full variable domain is KAGVTQTPRYLIKTRGQQVTLSCSPISGHRSVSWYQQTPGQGLQFLFEYFSETQRNKGNFPGRFSGRQFSNSRSEMNVSTLELGDSALYLCASSSTGVAGYTFGSGTRLTVV.

This clone was observed a few times. The identical CDR3 is also encoded by other nucleotide sequences in the sample. This rearrangement joins TRBV6-5 to TRBJ1-2; 8 bases fit TRBD1. This CDR3 is built from 16 residues. The V gene end was trimmed by 0 bases and the J gene end by 4 bases; junction bases not matched to a gene: 7. Germline V lookup: CDR1 MNHEY, CDR2 SVGAGI. The CDR3 is CASSYSRTGGSYGYTF. CDR3 coding DNA: TGTGCCAGCAGTTACTCGAGAACAGGGGGTAGCTATGGCTACACCTTC.

The chain is built from TRBV24-1 and TRBJ2-3, with 8 nucleotides matching TRBD1. The germline V gene encodes CDR1 KGHDR and CDR2 SFDVKD. V shed 2 bases and J 7 bases; nucleotides not matched to a gene: 7. The CDR3 is made up of 15 amino acids. Here the CDR3 reads CATSDYQGAPNTQYF. CDR3 DNA sequence: TGTGCCACCAGTGATTACCAGGGGGCGCCTAATACGCAGTATTTT.

The J gene is TRBJ1-2, the V gene TRBV30, with 9 bases matching TRBD1. Trimming removed 2 bases from V and 0 bases from J; junction bases left unmatched: 4. The CDR3 loop spans 15 amino acids. From germline, CDR1 is GTSNPN and CDR2 SVGIG (reference sequence). CDR3 sequence (DNA): TGTGCCTGGAGTAGGACAGGGGCGTCTAACTATGGCTACACCTTC. This codes for CAWSRTGASNYGYTF.

The V call is TRBV11-2, the J call TRBJ2-1; 9 bases map to TRBD2. The germline V gene encodes CDR1 SGHAT and CDR2 FQNNGV. The CDR3 length is 16 residues. V lost 1 base and J lost 10; bases outside the gene matches: 11. The CDR3: CASSLGWASGAAEQFF. DNA for the CDR3: TGTGCCAGCAGCTTAGGGTGGGCTAGCGGGGCCGCGGAGCAGTTCTTC.

J is TRBJ2-3 and V is TRBV12-3 or TRBV12-4; 13 positions agree with TRBD2. The CDR3 has 13 residues. The V segment lost 6 bases and the J segment 10 bases; nucleotides outside the gene matches: 4. This CDR3 reads CASRLAGGASQYF. Here the CDR3 DNA reads TGTGCCAGCAGACTAGCGGGGGGGGCGTCGCAGTATTTT.

The chain joins TRBV7-9 to TRBJ1-5, with D perhaps TRBD1 (5 bases). Germline loops: CDR1 SEHNR, CDR2 FQNEAQ (reference sequence). CDR3 size: 17 residues. The germline V and J ends were trimmed by 5 bases and 3 bases, with 20 bases remaining between them. Written as DNA, the CDR3 is TGTGCCAGCAGCACCTCCCTCGGAGGGGCCCACAATCAGCCCCAGCATTTT. Translation: CASSTSLGGAHNQPQHF.

The rearrangement links TRBV5-1 to TRBJ1-3; unclear D gene. The germline CDR1 and CDR2 sequences are SGHRS and YFSETQ. With 5 bases removed from V and 0 bases from J, the gap between germline ends came to 21 bases. The CDR3 covers 18 residues. The CDR3 sequence: CASSKAPRGMSSGNTIYF. CDR3 DNA sequence: TGCGCCAGCAGTAAAGCCCCTAGAGGCATGTCCTCTGGAAACACCATATATTTT.

This chain joins TRBV7-9 and TRBJ2-2; perhaps TRBD1 as D (5 bases). Trimming shortened V by 5 bases and J by 4 bases, and 14 bases separated the two germline ends. The length of the CDR3 is 15 residues. Germline CDR1 and CDR2: SEHNR and FQNEAQ (reference sequence). CDR3 bases: TGTGCCAGCAGCGGCAGGGCCTCGGGCACCGGGGAGCTGTTTTTT. It translates to CASSGRASGTGELFF.

This clone has a handful of counts. V usage is TRBV3-1 (or the pseudogene TRBV3-2) and J usage is TRBJ2-3, with 8 bases identical to TRBD1. CDR1 is LGHDT, CDR2 YNNKEL, per germline (reference sequence). With V trimmed by 7 bases and J by 4 bases, 10 bases remained unmatched. The CDR3 consists of 15 residues. The CDR3 nucleotides are TGTGCCAGCACTCGGCGATTACAGGGGGCAGATACGCAGTATTTT. This codes for CASTRRLQGADTQYF.

This rearrangement joins TRBV19 to TRBJ1-1, with D possibly being TRBD1 (5 bases). This CDR3 has 14 residues. CDR1 LNHDA and CDR2 SQIVND come from the germline V gene (reference sequence). V gave up 3 bases and J gave up 4 bases, with 12 bases separating them. The CDR3 is CASSIVGGSTEAFF. The DNA for the CDR3 is TGTGCCAGTAGTATTGTTGGGGGGAGCACTGAAGCTTTCTTT.

The chain links TRBV11-2 to TRBJ2-7; D might be TRBD1 (6 bases). Trimming removed 1 base from V and 4 bases from J, with 11 bases in between. Germline-derived CDR1 and CDR2 are SGHAT and FQNNGV. The CDR3 is made up of 14 amino acids. The chain's CDR3 is CASSLGFRGYEQYF. The CDR3 DNA follows: TGTGCCAGCAGCTTAGGGTTCAGGGGATACGAGCAGTACTTC.

This sequence joins TRBV7-2 and TRBJ2-2; 9 bases are shared with TRBD1. Germline CDR1 reads SGHTA; CDR2 reads FQGNSA. V shed 1 base and J 6 bases; nucleotides not matched to a gene: 3. This CDR3 has 15 residues. The CDR3 DNA is TGTGCCAGCAGCTTAGACCGGACAGGGGCCGGGGAGCTGTTTTTT. Protein product: CASSLDRTGAGELFF.

The chain combines TRBV18 with TRBJ2-1; 11 nucleotides align to TRBD2. CDR3 length equals 21 residues. The V gene end was trimmed by 0 bases and the J gene end by 0 bases; junction bases not matched to a gene: 13. In germline, CDR1 is KGHSH, CDR2 LQKENI. The CDR3, as DNA: TGTGCCAGCTCACCACCCGCTAGCGGGGGGAATCCCAGGAGCTCCTACAATGAGCAGTTCTTC. As protein: CASSPPASGGNPRSSYNEQFF.

This clone was recorded once. J is TRBJ1-1 and V is TRBV9; no clear D. V lost 0 bases and J lost 1, with 7 bases in between. Germline lookup yields CDR1 SGDLS and CDR2 YYNGEE. This CDR3 contains 14 residues. In DNA, the CDR3 is TGTGCCAGCAGCGTAGGAGGCCAGAACACTGAAGCTTTCTTT. Protein sequence: CASSVGGQNTEAFF. The entire variable domain, with the rest obtained from reference TRBV9 and TRBJ1-1, is as follows: DSGVTQTPKHLITATGQRVTLRCSPRSGDLSVYWYQQSLDQGLQFLIQYYNGEERAKGNILERFSAQQFPDLHSELNLSSLELGDSALYFCASSVGGQNTEAFFGQGTRLTVV.

The genes are TRBV19 and TRBJ2-5; 9 bases agree with TRBD2. There are 15 residues in the CDR3. CDR1 LNHDA and CDR2 SQIVND come from the germline V gene (reference sequence). Trimming took 1 base from V and 5 from J; bases not matched to a gene: 5. The CDR3 reads CASSIGSGGLETQYF. CDR3 sequence (DNA): TGTGCCAGTAGTATAGGTAGCGGGGGTCTGGAGACCCAGTACTTC.

The chain employs TRBV19 and TRBJ1-4, with D unresolved. CDR3 length: 13 amino acids. CDR1 is LNHDA and CDR2 is SQIVND in the germline V gene (reference sequence). V was cut by 7 bases and J by 8 bases, with 14 bases left in between. This CDR3 reads CASTTSGWEKLFF. The CDR3 region has the DNA TGTGCCAGTACCACCTCAGGTTGGGAAAAACTGTTTTTT.